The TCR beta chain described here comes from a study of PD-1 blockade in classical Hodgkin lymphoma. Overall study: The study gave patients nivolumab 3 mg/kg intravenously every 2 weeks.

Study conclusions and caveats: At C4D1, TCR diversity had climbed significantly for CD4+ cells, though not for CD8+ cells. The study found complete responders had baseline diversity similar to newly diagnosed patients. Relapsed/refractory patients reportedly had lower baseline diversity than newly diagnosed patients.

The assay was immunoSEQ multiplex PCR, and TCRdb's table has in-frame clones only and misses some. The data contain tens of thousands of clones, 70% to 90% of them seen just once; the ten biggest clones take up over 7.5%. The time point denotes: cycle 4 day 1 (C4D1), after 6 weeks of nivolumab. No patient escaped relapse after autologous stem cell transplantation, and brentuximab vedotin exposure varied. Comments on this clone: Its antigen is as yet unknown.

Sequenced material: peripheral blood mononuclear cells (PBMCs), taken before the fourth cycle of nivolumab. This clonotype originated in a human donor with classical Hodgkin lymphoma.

CDR3 loop: CASSQGQGRAPLHF. CDR3 sequence (DNA): TGCGCCAGCAGCCAGGGACAGGGTAGGGCACCCCTCCACTTT. The chain has TRBV5-1 and TRBJ1-6, with 9 bases identical to TRBD1. This CDR3 comprises 14 residues. Germline V gives CDR1 SGHRS, CDR2 YFSETQ. V was clipped by 4 bases and J by 11 bases; unmatched bases: 7.